The entry below describes one T cell receptor beta chain. Its antigen is as yet unknown. Genomic DNA came from blood conventional CD4+ T cells gated CD25-low CD127-high. Clones were sequenced by immunoSEQ multiplex PCR, and TCRdb holds only the in-frame ones, with some missing. The table shows around 29,000 clones, with 90% to 97% occurring only once. The record originates from a study of regulatory and conventional T cells in RAG deficiency. Study-wide findings and caveats: RAG-deficient patients showed markedly lower Shannon entropy and higher Simpson indices than control T-cell subsets.

The CDR3 runs 16 residues. Per the germline V gene, CDR1 is SGHTA and CDR2 is FQGNSA. Trimming took 5 bases from V and 3 from J; bases not matched to a gene: 10. This same sample was also part of a study on regulatory T cells. That study reports: The primer mix had 52 TRBV and 13 TRBJ primers. In patients, unique TRB V-J pairs were restricted and V/J usage skewed, especially in Tregs.

The material sequenced was CD25- CD4+ T cells sorted from blood. The receptor's source is a human donor in good health. The chain couples TRBV7-2 to TRBJ2-7; 10 bases match TRBD2. CDR3 loop: CASSPVGSGRIYEQYF. In DNA, the CDR3 is TGTGCCAGCAGCCCCGTTGGTAGCGGGAGGATCTACGAGCAGTACTTC.